The clone carrying this T cell receptor (beta chain) was recorded a few times. The entry originates in a study of T cell changes during pregnancy in multiple sclerosis. TCRdb keeps only in-frame clones here, not all; method: immunoSEQ multiplex PCR. Of fewer than 95,000 clones listed, over 80% are singletons. The input for sequencing was peripheral blood, taken in the first trimester of pregnancy. The receptor was isolated from a female donor with multiple sclerosis, enrolled in a pregnancy study.

This CDR3 reads CASSLVLASEQYF. The CDR3 region has the DNA TGTGCCAGCAGCTTAGTACTAGCGTCCGAGCAGTACTTC. The chain joins TRBV11-2 to TRBJ2-7; TRBD2 agrees at 7 bases. In germline, CDR1 is SGHAT, CDR2 FQNNGV. The CDR3 has 13 residues. Losses at the gene ends were 1 base for V and 6 bases for J; bases not matched to a gene: 3.